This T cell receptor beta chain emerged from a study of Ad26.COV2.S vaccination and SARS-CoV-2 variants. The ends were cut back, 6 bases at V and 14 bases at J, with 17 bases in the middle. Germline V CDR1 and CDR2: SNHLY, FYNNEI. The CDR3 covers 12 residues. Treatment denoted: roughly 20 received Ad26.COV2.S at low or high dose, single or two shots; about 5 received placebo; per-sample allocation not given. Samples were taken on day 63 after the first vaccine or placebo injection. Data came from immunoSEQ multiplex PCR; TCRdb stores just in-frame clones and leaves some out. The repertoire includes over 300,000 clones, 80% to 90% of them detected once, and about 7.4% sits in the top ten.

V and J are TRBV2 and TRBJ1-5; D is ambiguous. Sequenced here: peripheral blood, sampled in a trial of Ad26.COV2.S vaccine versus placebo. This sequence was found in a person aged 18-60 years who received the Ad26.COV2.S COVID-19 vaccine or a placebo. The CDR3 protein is CASSPRGAKEHF. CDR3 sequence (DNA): TGTGCCAGCAGCCCCAGAGGTGCGAAGGAGCATTTT.